A selection of T cell receptor beta chains follows, all from one sample in a study of blood T cell repertoires in COVID-19. TCRdb's copy holds only in-frame clones and misses some; the assay was immunoSEQ multiplex PCR. The sample lists around 200,000 clones, about nine tenths occurring once. The sample taken for sequencing was PBMCs or T cells enriched from blood (not recorded which). All receptors come from a woman in her twenties or thirties who had recovered from COVID-19. The CDR3 runs from the conserved cysteine through the conserved F or W. A D gene is named only where the DNA matches it firmly. Size is omitted from some rows. Given values are once, few, many or a class for expanded clones.

d_gene: .
abundance: once
j_gene: TRBJ1-1
v_gene: TRBV5-1
CDR3nt: TGCGCCAGCAGCTCACTATTACTGAACACTGAAGCTTTCTTT
CDR3aa: CASSSLLLNTEAFF

d_gene: TRBD1
abundance: .
j_gene: TRBJ2-5
v_gene: TRBV29-1
CDR3nt: TGCAGCGTAGACTTCGACAGGGGATCAGAGACCCAGTACTTC
CDR3aa: CSVDFDRGSETQYF

d_gene: TRBD1
abundance: once
j_gene: TRBJ2-2
v_gene: TRBV19
CDR3nt: TGTGCCAGTAGTATCGGACAGGGGTTCGCCGGGGAGCTGTTTTTT
CDR3aa: CASSIGQGFAGELFF

d_gene: TRBD2
abundance: .
j_gene: TRBJ2-3
v_gene: TRBV5-1
CDR3nt: TGCGCCAGCAGCTTGATCAGGTTAGCGGGATCTAGCACAGATACGCAGTATTTT
CDR3aa: CASSLIRLAGSSTDTQYF

d_gene: .
abundance: .
j_gene: TRBJ2-7
v_gene: TRBV19
CDR3nt: TGTGCCAGTAGTATGAGGACAGCATCCTACGAGCAGTACTTC
CDR3aa: CASSMRTASYEQYF

d_gene: .
abundance: .
j_gene: TRBJ1-2
v_gene: TRBV12-3/TRBV12-4
CDR3nt: TGTGCCAGCAGCCAAACTAACTATGGCTACACCTTC
CDR3aa: CASSQTNYGYTF

d_gene: TRBD1
abundance: once
j_gene: TRBJ1-2
v_gene: TRBV19
CDR3nt: TGTGCCACCAAACCTGACAGGGTATATGGCTACACCTTC
CDR3aa: CATKPDRVYGYTF

d_gene: .
abundance: .
j_gene: TRBJ2-6
v_gene: TRBV7-3
CDR3nt: TGTGCCAGCAGTCCTATTGGGGCCAACGTCCTGACTTTC
CDR3aa: CASSPIGANVLTF

d_gene: .
abundance: .
j_gene: TRBJ2-7
v_gene: TRBV7-6
CDR3nt: TGTGCCAGCAGCTCCCCCCTCACAGGGTCCCACGAGCAGTACTTC
CDR3aa: CASSSPLTGSHEQYF

d_gene: TRBD1
abundance: .
j_gene: TRBJ2-7
v_gene: TRBV7-2
CDR3nt: TGTGCCAGCAGCTTTCTAGGGGGCCGCTCCTACGAGCAGTACTTC
CDR3aa: CASSFLGGRSYEQYF

d_gene: .
abundance: once
j_gene: TRBJ1-5
v_gene: TRBV21-1
CDR3nt: TGTGCCAGCAGTCCCGACACCGTTAAACGGCCCCAGCATTTT
CDR3aa: CASSPDTVKRPQHF

d_gene: TRBD1
abundance: .
j_gene: TRBJ1-6
v_gene: TRBV4-3
CDR3nt: TGCGCCAGCAGCCAAGAAGGGACAGACGATTCACCCCTCCACTTT
CDR3aa: CASSQEGTDDSPLHF

d_gene: .
abundance: .
j_gene: TRBJ1-1
v_gene: TRBV9
CDR3nt: TGTGCCAGCAGCGTCGGGGGTGTGAACACTGAAGCTTTCTTT
CDR3aa: CASSVGGVNTEAFF

d_gene: .
abundance: .
j_gene: TRBJ2-2
v_gene: TRBV5-6
CDR3nt: TGTGCCAGCAGCACGGACTACCACGGGGAGCTGTTTTTT
CDR3aa: CASSTDYHGELFF

d_gene: .
abundance: once
j_gene: TRBJ2-7
v_gene: TRBV11-2
CDR3nt: TGTGCCAGCAGCTTGTCAACGGGGCAGTACTTC
CDR3aa: CASSLSTGQYF

d_gene: .
abundance: .
j_gene: TRBJ2-2
v_gene: TRBV9
CDR3nt: TGTGCCAGCAGCACCCCCAGGGAGGCTCGCCTCTTAAACACCGGGGAGCTGTTTTTT
CDR3aa: CASSTPREARLLNTGELFF

d_gene: .
abundance: .
j_gene: TRBJ1-2
v_gene: TRBV14
CDR3nt: TGTGCCAGCAGCCACGGGTCGGGAGCCGACTATGGCTACACCTTC
CDR3aa: CASSHGSGADYGYTF

d_gene: .
abundance: .
j_gene: TRBJ1-5
v_gene: TRBV6-2/TRBV6-3
CDR3nt: TGTGCCAGCAGTTACACGGGTAATCGGGGAAATCAGCCCCAGCATTTT
CDR3aa: CASSYTGNRGNQPQHF

d_gene: .
abundance: .
j_gene: TRBJ1-6
v_gene: TRBV5-6
CDR3nt: TGTGCCAGCAGCAAGGACCGCGGGAATTCACCCCTCCACTTT
CDR3aa: CASSKDRGNSPLHF

d_gene: TRBD1
abundance: .
j_gene: TRBJ2-7
v_gene: TRBV6-2/TRBV6-3
CDR3nt: TGTGCCAGCAGTTACTCGTTTGTAGATCCGGGACAGGGCTACGAGCAGTACTTC
CDR3aa: CASSYSFVDPGQGYEQYF

d_gene: .
abundance: .
j_gene: TRBJ2-1
v_gene: TRBV12-3/TRBV12-4
CDR3nt: TGTGCCAGCAGTTTTACTAGTTTCAATGAGCAGTTCTTC
CDR3aa: CASSFTSFNEQFF

d_gene: .
abundance: .
j_gene: TRBJ2-1
v_gene: TRBV5-1
CDR3nt: TGCGCCAGCAGCTTGGAGGGGGGGCTGGCGTACAATGAGCAGTTCTTC
CDR3aa: CASSLEGGLAYNEQFF

d_gene: .
abundance: many
j_gene: TRBJ1-6
v_gene: TRBV4-2
CDR3nt: TGTGCCAGCAGCCAAGGACAGGAGAATTCACCCCTCCACTTT
CDR3aa: CASSQGQENSPLHF

d_gene: TRBD1
abundance: .
j_gene: TRBJ1-1
v_gene: TRBV29-1
CDR3nt: TGCAGCGTGGGACAGCGAAACACTGAAGCTTTCTTT
CDR3aa: CSVGQRNTEAFF

d_gene: TRBD1
abundance: .
j_gene: TRBJ1-1
v_gene: TRBV6-5
CDR3nt: TGTGCCACCACTGGACAGGGGGAAACTGAAGCTTTCTTT
CDR3aa: CATTGQGETEAFF

d_gene: .
abundance: many
j_gene: TRBJ2-7
v_gene: TRBV4-2
CDR3nt: TGTGCCAGCAGCCAAGAATCCTCCTCTCCGTACGAGCAGTACTTC
CDR3aa: CASSQESSSPYEQYF

d_gene: TRBD2
abundance: once
j_gene: TRBJ2-1
v_gene: TRBV6-2/TRBV6-3
CDR3nt: TGTGCCAGCAGTCCGAGCGGGGCTTCCTACAATGAGCAGTTCTTC
CDR3aa: CASSPSGASYNEQFF

d_gene: TRBD1
abundance: .
j_gene: TRBJ1-1
v_gene: TRBV29-1
CDR3nt: TGCAGCGTTGCCAACAGGGGGCTTACTGAAGCTTTCTTT
CDR3aa: CSVANRGLTEAFF

d_gene: .
abundance: few
j_gene: TRBJ1-5
v_gene: TRBV27
CDR3nt: TGTGCCAGCAGTCCCCTCGGAGAAGGTACGAATAATCAGCCCCAGCATTTT
CDR3aa: CASSPLGEGTNNQPQHF

d_gene: TRBD1
abundance: .
j_gene: TRBJ2-6
v_gene: TRBV7-3
CDR3nt: TGTGCCAGCAGCCCAACCGGGACAGACTCTGGGGCCAACGTCCTGACTTTC
CDR3aa: CASSPTGTDSGANVLTF

d_gene: TRBD1
abundance: few
j_gene: TRBJ1-1
v_gene: TRBV2
CDR3nt: TGTGCCAGCAGTATAGACAGGGTGAACACTGAAGCTTTCTTT
CDR3aa: CASSIDRVNTEAFF

d_gene: TRBD1
abundance: .
j_gene: TRBJ1-5
v_gene: TRBV4-1
CDR3nt: TGCGCCAGCAGCCAAGATTCGGGACAGGTTAAGGTGGGTCACCAGCCCCAGCATTTT
CDR3aa: CASSQDSGQVKVGHQPQHF

d_gene: TRBD1
abundance: .
j_gene: TRBJ2-3
v_gene: TRBV11-2
CDR3nt: TGTGCCAGCAGCTTTGTCCTTGGGACAGGGGGCACAGATACGCAGTATTTT
CDR3aa: CASSFVLGTGGTDTQYF

d_gene: .
abundance: .
j_gene: TRBJ2-2
v_gene: TRBV5-6
CDR3nt: TGTGCCAGCGTTCTTGGGCGGGGGCGCCCCGGGGAGCTGTTTTTT
CDR3aa: CASVLGRGRPGELFF

d_gene: .
abundance: .
j_gene: TRBJ1-1
v_gene: TRBV10-2
CDR3nt: TGCGCCAGCAGTGAAAACCCAGAGAACACTGAAGCTTTCTTT
CDR3aa: CASSENPENTEAFF

d_gene: TRBD1
abundance: .
j_gene: TRBJ1-6
v_gene: TRBV7-9
CDR3nt: TGTGCCAGCAGCCCGATCGGACAGGGATATTCACCCCTCCACTTT
CDR3aa: CASSPIGQGYSPLHF

d_gene: .
abundance: .
j_gene: TRBJ1-5
v_gene: TRBV4-3
CDR3nt: TGCGCCAGCAGCCAAGATCGGAGGGCATATAGCAATCAGCCCCAGCATTTT
CDR3aa: CASSQDRRAYSNQPQHF

d_gene: TRBD1
abundance: .
j_gene: TRBJ1-2
v_gene: TRBV7-9
CDR3nt: TGTGCCAGCAGCCCCGCAGGGGGCTACTATGGCTACACCTTC
CDR3aa: CASSPAGGYYGYTF

d_gene: .
abundance: once
j_gene: TRBJ1-3
v_gene: TRBV18
CDR3nt: TGTGCCAGCTCTCAATTCTACAGGAGCTCTGGAAACACCATATATTTT
CDR3aa: CASSQFYRSSGNTIYF

d_gene: .
abundance: once
j_gene: TRBJ2-2
v_gene: TRBV7-2
CDR3nt: TGTGCCAGCAGCTTAGGAGGAACCGGGGAGCTGTTTTTT
CDR3aa: CASSLGGTGELFF

d_gene: TRBD1
abundance: .
j_gene: TRBJ1-1
v_gene: TRBV29-1
CDR3nt: TGCAGCGTCGGGGACAGGGAGACTGAAGCTTTCTTT
CDR3aa: CSVGDRETEAFF

d_gene: TRBD1
abundance: .
j_gene: TRBJ2-7
v_gene: TRBV5-1
CDR3nt: TGCGCCAGCAGCAAGGATTCACAGGGGTTGGACGAGCAGTACTTC
CDR3aa: CASSKDSQGLDEQYF

d_gene: .
abundance: .
j_gene: TRBJ2-3
v_gene: TRBV3-1/TRBV3-2
CDR3nt: TGTGCCAGCAGCCAAGATCGTGGAGAAACAGATACGCAGTATTTT
CDR3aa: CASSQDRGETDTQYF

d_gene: TRBD2
abundance: .
j_gene: TRBJ2-7
v_gene: TRBV5-4
CDR3nt: TGTGCCAGCAGCCAGGTGGGACTAGACATTCACGAGCAGTACTTC
CDR3aa: CASSQVGLDIHEQYF

d_gene: .
abundance: few
j_gene: TRBJ1-1
v_gene: TRBV6-6
CDR3nt: TGTGCCAGCAGTTACTCAACAGGGCGGAGGAACACTGAAGCTTTCTTT
CDR3aa: CASSYSTGRRNTEAFF

d_gene: .
abundance: .
j_gene: TRBJ1-1
v_gene: TRBV12-3/TRBV12-4
CDR3nt: TGTGCCAGCAGCGGTTCAGGCTACCGAGAAGCTTTCTTT
CDR3aa: CASSGSGYREAFF

d_gene: .
abundance: .
j_gene: TRBJ1-4
v_gene: TRBV19
CDR3nt: TGTGCCAGTAGTGTCAGGGATGGGATTGACGAAAAACTGTTTTTT
CDR3aa: CASSVRDGIDEKLFF

d_gene: TRBD1
abundance: .
j_gene: TRBJ1-6
v_gene: TRBV5-1
CDR3nt: TGCGCCAGCAGCCGGACAGGGGCCTCTTCACCCCTCCACTTT
CDR3aa: CASSRTGASSPLHF

d_gene: .
abundance: .
j_gene: TRBJ1-4
v_gene: TRBV5-1
CDR3nt: TGCGCCAGCAGCTATACTGACCCTGGGCCTAATGAAAAACTGTTTTTT
CDR3aa: CASSYTDPGPNEKLFF

d_gene: TRBD1
abundance: .
j_gene: TRBJ1-2
v_gene: TRBV5-6
CDR3nt: TGTGCCAGCAGCTTGGTAGAGGGGGCGCGGAGCTACACCTTC
CDR3aa: CASSLVEGARSYTF

d_gene: TRBD1
abundance: .
j_gene: TRBJ2-7
v_gene: TRBV7-9
CDR3nt: TGTGCCAGCAGCTTAGGGGACAGGCTCAACGAGCAGTACTTC
CDR3aa: CASSLGDRLNEQYF

d_gene: .
abundance: once
j_gene: TRBJ1-5
v_gene: TRBV7-2
CDR3nt: TGTGCCAGCAGCCCCTACAGGAATAGCAATCAGCCCCAGCATTTT
CDR3aa: CASSPYRNSNQPQHF

d_gene: TRBD2
abundance: .
j_gene: TRBJ2-5
v_gene: TRBV6-1
CDR3nt: TGTGCCAGCAGTGACGAAGCGGGGGGCCGTGAGACCCAGTACTTC
CDR3aa: CASSDEAGGRETQYF

d_gene: .
abundance: .
j_gene: TRBJ1-5
v_gene: TRBV4-1
CDR3nt: TGCGCCAGCAGCCAAGATACGGGGGTGGTGGGCAATCAGCCCCAGCATTTT
CDR3aa: CASSQDTGVVGNQPQHF

d_gene: .
abundance: .
j_gene: TRBJ1-1
v_gene: TRBV19
CDR3nt: TGTGCCAGTACCCCGAGGAGGGGCGACACTGAAGCTTTCTTT
CDR3aa: CASTPRRGDTEAFF

d_gene: .
abundance: medium-sized
j_gene: TRBJ1-1
v_gene: TRBV4-2
CDR3nt: TGTGCCAGCAGCCAAGGCGACGGGGGGTGGACTGAAGCTTTCTTT
CDR3aa: CASSQGDGGWTEAFF

d_gene: .
abundance: .
j_gene: TRBJ1-4
v_gene: TRBV19
CDR3nt: TGTGCCAGTAGTATCAGCCGCGGGGGAGATGAAAAACTGTTTTTT
CDR3aa: CASSISRGGDEKLFF

d_gene: .
abundance: .
j_gene: TRBJ1-1
v_gene: TRBV7-2
CDR3nt: TGTGCCAGCAGCTTGGTCGGACAGCCCACTGAAGCTTTCTTT
CDR3aa: CASSLVGQPTEAFF

d_gene: .
abundance: .
j_gene: TRBJ1-4
v_gene: TRBV4-2
CDR3nt: TGTGCCAGCAGCCAAGACCCGGGTCCTAATGAAAAACTGTTTTTT
CDR3aa: CASSQDPGPNEKLFF

d_gene: TRBD2
abundance: .
j_gene: TRBJ2-7
v_gene: TRBV7-2
CDR3nt: TGTGCCAGCAGCCCCACTAGCGGGGGATCCTACGAGCAGTACTTC
CDR3aa: CASSPTSGGSYEQYF